This T cell receptor beta chain was sequenced during a study of CD8 T cells in ankylosing spondylitis. Findings and limits, study-wide: Characteristic, it appeared, of ankylosing spondylitis blood was a TCR beta motif of seven or eight highly homologous variants.

This clonotype was counted a few times. The target antigen is unknown. A single record per CDR3 protein comes from TCRdb applying MiXCR to the 5' RACE reads. The sample yields roughly 370,000 distinct CDR3 sequences, 20% to 25% seen once. Trimming took 7 bases from V and 9 from J; bases not matched to a gene: 11. The CDR3 is 14 amino acids. Germline V lookup: CDR1 SGHRS, CDR2 YFSETQ. This TCR was sampled from a male donor with ankylosing spondylitis. The sequenced sample was blood, either unsorted or a sorted T cell fraction (not recorded which). The chain joins TRBV5-1 to TRBJ2-4; TRBD2 matches at 9 bases. CDR3 amino acids: CASSGLAREGIQYF. CDR3 bases: TGCGCCAGCTCTGGACTAGCGCGGGAGGGCATTCAGTACTTC. Full variable domain (rest looked up from reference TRBV5-1 and TRBJ2-4): KAGVTQTPRYLIKTRGQQVTLSCSPISGHRSVSWYQQTPGQGLQFLFEYFSETQRNKGNFPGRFSGRQFSNSRSEMNVSTLELGDSALYLCASSGLAREGIQYFGAGTRLSVL.